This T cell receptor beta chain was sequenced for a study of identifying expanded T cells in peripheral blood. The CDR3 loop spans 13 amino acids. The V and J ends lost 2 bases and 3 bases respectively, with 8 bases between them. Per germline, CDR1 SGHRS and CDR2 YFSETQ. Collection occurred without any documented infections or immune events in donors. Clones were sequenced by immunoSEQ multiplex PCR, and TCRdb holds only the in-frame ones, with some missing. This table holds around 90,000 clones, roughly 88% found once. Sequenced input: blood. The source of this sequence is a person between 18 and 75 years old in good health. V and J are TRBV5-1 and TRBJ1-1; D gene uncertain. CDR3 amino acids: CASSFREDTEAFF. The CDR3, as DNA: TGCGCCAGCAGCTTTCGGGAAGACACTGAAGCTTTCTTT.